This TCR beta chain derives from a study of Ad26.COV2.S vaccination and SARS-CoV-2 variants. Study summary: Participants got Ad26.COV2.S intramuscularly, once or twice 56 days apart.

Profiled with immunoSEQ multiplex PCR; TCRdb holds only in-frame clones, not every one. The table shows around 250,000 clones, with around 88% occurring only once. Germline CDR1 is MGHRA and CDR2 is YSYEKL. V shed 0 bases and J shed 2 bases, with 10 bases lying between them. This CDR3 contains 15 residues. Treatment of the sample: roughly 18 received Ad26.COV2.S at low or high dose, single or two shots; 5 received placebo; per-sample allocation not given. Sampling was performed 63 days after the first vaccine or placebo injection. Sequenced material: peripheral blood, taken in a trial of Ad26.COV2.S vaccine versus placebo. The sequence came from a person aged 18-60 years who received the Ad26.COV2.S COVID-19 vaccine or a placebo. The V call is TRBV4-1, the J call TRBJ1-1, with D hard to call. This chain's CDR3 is CASSQDRTVNTEAFF. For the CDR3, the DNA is TGCGCCAGCAGCCAAGATCGGACTGTCAACACTGAAGCTTTCTTT.